The 30 T cell receptor beta chains given below trace back to one sample, sequenced in a study of blood T cells in healthy people across ages. It was with a sample-barcoded 5' primer and a J-beta primer mix that a second PCR of roughly 7 to 12 cycles was run. TCRdb passed the 5' RACE reads through MiXCR, listing each CDR3 protein once. The sample has about 1.4 million distinct CDR3 sequences, 59% seen once; the top ten hold over 5.5%. The sample was blood. The source of these receptors is a man in his late teens or twenties in good health.

V gene TRBV6-5 combines with J gene TRBJ1-5, with TRBD1 identical over 8 bases. CDR1 and CDR2 from the germline V gene are MNHEY and SVGAGI. V lost 6 bases to trimming and J lost 7 bases; unmatched junction nucleotides: 11. The CDR3 loop spans 15 amino acids. The CDR3 region has the DNA TGTGCCAGCAGGTCCCTCTCGACAGGGGTACAGCCCCAGCATTTT. As protein: CASRSLSTGVQPQHF.

This chain uses TRBV7-2 with TRBJ2-1; D is unclear. The V end was cut by 5 bases, the J end by 4 bases, with 15 bases between. Germline CDR1 reads SGHTA; CDR2 reads FQGNSA. CDR3 length: 15 amino acids. CDR3 bases: TGTGCCAGCAGCACCGATAACCAGTTATACAATGAGCAGTTCTTC. This codes for CASSTDNQLYNEQFF.

The chain links TRBV24-1 to TRBJ2-3; 7 bases are shared with TRBD1. The CDR3 has 16 amino acids. Germline V gene sequence: CDR1 KGHDR, CDR2 SFDVKD. V lost 5 bases to trimming and J lost 0 bases; unmatched junction nucleotides: 7. The chain's CDR3 is CATSGDRFSSTDTQYF. The CDR3 DNA is TGTGCCACCAGTGGGGACAGATTCTCTAGCACAGATACGCAGTATTTT.

This chain links TRBV21-1 with TRBJ1-4; TRBD1 was called by the table and not checked on the DNA. TRBV21-1 is assigned pseudogene status. The CDR3 runs to 14 residues. CDR3 amino acids: CASSTGDSPAKLFF. Written as DNA, the CDR3 is TGTGCCAGCAGCACCGGGGACAGCCCTGCGAAACTGTTTTTT.

The DNA of the CDR3 is TGCGCCAGCAGTGAAGGGACTACGGAGACCCAGTACTTC. This codes for CASSEGTTETQYF. The chain links TRBV10-2 to TRBJ2-5; 7 bases fit TRBD2. This CDR3 is built from 13 residues. Germline V gene lookup returns CDR1 WSHSY and CDR2 SAAADI. The trim removed 3 bases at V and 5 bases at J, leaving 3 bases unmatched.

The chain has TRBV10-3 and TRBJ1-1; D possibly corresponds to TRBD1 (5 bases). V dropped 5 bases and J dropped 1 base, with 17 bases sitting between them. Germline-derived CDR1 and CDR2 are ENHRY and SYGVKD. The CDR3 loop spans 16 amino acids. The CDR3 region is CAISSIEAGKNTEAFF. The CDR3 nucleotides read TGTGCCATCAGTTCCATTGAGGCAGGGAAGAACACTGAAGCTTTCTTT.

The chain joins TRBV6-6 to TRBJ2-5; D is undetermined. The DNA end favors TRBJ2-7, so the J call may be wrong. This CDR3 spans 13 amino acids. CDR1 MNHNY and CDR2 SVGAGI come from the germline V gene (reference sequence). In nucleotides, the CDR3 is TGTGCCAGCAGTTACGAACACTACTACGAGCAGTACTTC. Translating it yields CASSYEHYYEQYF.

The chain carries TRBV5-1 and TRBJ2-7, with 11 positions matching TRBD2. This CDR3 comprises 15 residues. V was clipped by 4 bases and J by 2 bases; unmatched bases: 5. Germline values: CDR1 SGHRS, CDR2 YFSETQ. The CDR3 here is CASSTRLAGTYEQYF. The CDR3 nucleotides read TGCGCCAGCAGCACCCGACTAGCGGGGACCTACGAGCAGTACTTC.

This clonotype was seen a handful of times. V usage is TRBV28 and J usage is TRBJ2-7, with 7 positions matching TRBD2. This CDR3 is 14 amino acids long. J gave up 5 bases and V 3 bases, and 7 bases lay outside the gene matches. Germline CDR1 reads MDHEN; CDR2 reads SYDVKM. CDR3 sequence (DNA): TGTGCCAGCAGTTTTCGGGGGGTAGTACACGAGCAGTACTTC. It yields the protein CASSFRGVVHEQYF.

The rearrangement joins TRBV5-1 to TRBJ2-3; 10 bases are a match to TRBD1. The CDR3 covers 16 residues. The V gene's germline CDR1 is SGHRS and CDR2 YFSETQ. V was clipped by 1 base and J by 3 bases; unmatched bases: 5. This chain's CDR3 is CASSLFGTGATDTQYF. In DNA form, the CDR3 reads TGCGCCAGCAGCTTGTTTGGGACAGGGGCAACAGATACGCAGTATTTT.

The chain is built from TRBV27 and TRBJ1-1; TRBD1 matches at 8 bases. Germline CDR1 MNHEY, CDR2 SMNVEV (reference sequence). J was trimmed by 10 bases and V by 4 bases; bases with no gene match: 8. This CDR3 has 13 residues. This CDR3 is CASSSRTGRTAFF. In nucleotides, the CDR3 is TGTGCCAGCAGTTCCCGGACAGGGCGGACAGCTTTCTTT.

The V gene is TRBV6-2 or TRBV6-3, the J gene TRBJ2-3; TRBD1 matches 7 bases. The V gene's germline CDR1 is MNHEY and CDR2 SVGEGT. The CDR3 runs to 15 residues. V shed 2 bases and J 6 bases; nucleotides not matched to a gene: 8. The CDR3 DNA reads as TGTGCCAGCAGTTACCACAGGGGTGCCACGGATACGCAGTATTTT. Its translation is CASSYHRGATDTQYF.

The chain employs TRBV7-6 and TRBJ1-6; 7 bases match TRBD1. The length of the CDR3 is 17 residues. CDR1 is SGHVS and CDR2 is FNYEAQ in the germline V gene. After removal of 0 bases from V and 14 bases from J, the junction contained 16 bases not matched to a gene. Written as DNA, the CDR3 is TGTGCCAGCAGCTTAGCACCCGGACAGGCCAGTTCCTTGTCCCTCCACTTT. It specifies CASSLAPGQASSLSLHF.

This chain links TRBV6-6 with TRBJ1-2, with 7 bases matching TRBD1. Germline-derived CDR1 and CDR2 are MNHNY and SVGAGI (reference sequence). V shed 6 bases and J 7 bases; nucleotides not matched to a gene: 8. CDR3 length equals 13 residues. CDR3 in amino acids: CASRGTVVAGYTF. The CDR3 DNA is TGTGCCAGCAGGGGGACAGTGGTTGCTGGCTACACCTTC.

The sample holds a few counts of this clonotype. This chain connects TRBV7-6 to TRBJ2-3; tentative D call: TRBD2 (6 bases). The CDR3 is made up of 9 amino acids. Germline CDR1 is SGHVS and CDR2 is FNYEAQ. This CDR3 is CGGRDTQYF. The DNA of the CDR3 is TGTGGGGGGAGGGATACGCAGTATTTT.

V is TRBV2 and J is TRBJ2-1; tentative D call: TRBD2 (5 bases). V was pared by 7 bases and J by 3 bases, with 13 bases between. The CDR3 consists of 14 residues. Germline V gene lookup returns CDR1 SNHLY and CDR2 FYNNEI. CDR3 loop: CASIRGSIYNEQFF. The DNA for the CDR3 is TGTGCCAGCATTCGGGGATCCATCTACAATGAGCAGTTCTTC.

This chain connects TRBV6-1 to TRBJ2-3; the D gene could be TRBD1 or TRBD2 (5 bases each). Trimming removed 4 bases at V and 2 bases at J, with 16 bases between. The CDR3 totals 16 residues. The V gene's germline CDR1 is MNHNS and CDR2 SASEGT. In DNA, the CDR3 is TGTGCCAGCAGTGTCGAGGGTACGGGGCCCACAGATACGCAGTATTTT. Its translation is CASSVEGTGPTDTQYF.

The table lists this clonotype with many counts. This chain links TRBV11-2 with TRBJ2-1; tentative D call: TRBD2 (5 bases). V gave up 4 bases and J gave up 0 bases, with 13 bases separating them. This CDR3 contains 16 residues. Per the germline V gene, CDR1 is SGHAT and CDR2 is FQNNGV. CDR3 coding DNA: TGTGCCAGCAGCTCCGGTAGCGACTACTCCTACAATGAGCAGTTCTTC. As protein: CASSSGSDYSYNEQFF. Full variable domain (rest looked up from reference TRBV11-2 and TRBJ2-1): EAGVAQSPRYKIIEKRQSVAFWCNPISGHATLYWYQQILGQGPKLLIQFQNNGVVDDSQLPKDRFSAERLKGVDSTLKIQPAKLEDSAVYLCASSSGSDYSYNEQFFGPGTRLTVL.

This chain uses TRBV4-3 with TRBJ2-1; TRBD1 or TRBD2 may be the D gene (6 bases each). Germline V gene lookup returns CDR1 LGHNA and CDR2 YSLEER. Trimming pared 0 bases from V and 8 bases from J, leaving 14 bases between. The CDR3 is 15 residues long. In DNA form, the CDR3 reads TGCGCCAGCAGCCAAGAAAATTGGGGGGCCGATGAGCAGTTCTTC. It specifies CASSQENWGADEQFF.

The chain recombines TRBV6-1 with TRBJ2-1; TRBD1 matches at 9 bases. Trimming took 1 base from V and 10 from J; bases not matched to a gene: 5. The CDR3 spans 14 residues. Germline values: CDR1 MNHNS, CDR2 SASEGT. The CDR3 DNA is TGTGCCAGCAGTGAAGGGACAGGGGCCATCGAGCAGTTCTTC. This gives the protein CASSEGTGAIEQFF.

The genes are TRBV12-3 or TRBV12-4 and TRBJ1-2, with TRBD1 as a possible D gene (5 bases). The CDR3 totals 13 residues. Trimming removed 8 bases at V and 1 base at J, with 11 bases between. The CDR3 coding sequence is TGTGCCAGCCTTCCAGACAGTAACTATGGCTACACCTTC. This gives the protein CASLPDSNYGYTF.

The V and J genes are TRBV20-1 and TRBJ1-5; possible D gene TRBD1, 6 bases. Germline V CDR1 and CDR2: DFQATT, SNEGSKA (reference sequence). CDR3 length: 16 amino acids. Trimming took off 6 bases at V and 0 bases at J, with 18 bases between the two ends. CDR3 loop: CSAKEGGHLSNQPQHF. CDR3 in DNA: TGCAGTGCAAAAGAGGGGGGACACCTTAGCAATCAGCCCCAGCATTTT.

The sample holds many counts of this clonotype. The J gene is TRBJ2-5, the V gene TRBV12-3 or TRBV12-4; D is unresolved. This CDR3 has 12 residues. V lost 3 bases and J 3 bases, leaving 5 bases between the germline ends. The CDR3 here is CASSFGEETQYF. Written as DNA, the CDR3 is TGTGCCAGCAGTTTTGGGGAAGAGACCCAGTACTTC.

The chain employs TRBV27 and TRBJ2-5, with 7 bases lining up with TRBD2. The V gene's germline CDR1 is MNHEY and CDR2 SMNVEV (reference sequence). The V gene end was trimmed by 0 bases and the J gene end by 4 bases; junction bases not matched to a gene: 2. CDR3 length: 14 residues. The CDR3 here is CASSLSWGGETQYF. The DNA for the CDR3 is TGTGCCAGCAGTTTATCATGGGGGGGAGAGACCCAGTACTTC.

This chain joins TRBV4-1 and TRBJ2-1, with 11 positions matching TRBD2. V was pared by 4 bases and J by 2 bases, with 4 bases of the junction left unmatched. The CDR3 has 16 amino acids. Germline V gene lookup returns CDR1 MGHRA and CDR2 YSYEKL. The CDR3 nucleotides are TGCGCCAGCAGCCGGCTACTAGCGGGAGCCTACAATGAGCAGTTCTTC. Protein product: CASSRLLAGAYNEQFF.

The genes are TRBV10-2 and TRBJ2-7; the D is unclear. This CDR3 is built from 12 residues. Trimming stripped 6 bases from V and 9 bases from J, with 15 bases between. Looked up from germline, CDR1 is WSHSY and CDR2 is SAAADI. This CDR3 reads CASRTQDWSQYF. The CDR3, as DNA: TGCGCCAGCAGGACCCAGGATTGGTCGCAGTACTTC.

The chain is built from TRBV28 and TRBJ2-4, with 11 bases lining up with TRBD2. The tail of the sequence fits TRBJ2-7 better, so the J call may be wrong. This CDR3 has 13 residues. The germline V gene encodes CDR1 MDHEN and CDR2 SYDVKM. The CDR3 DNA reads TGTGCCAGTAAGGTAGCGGGGGGGCTCGAGCAGTACTTC. This sequence encodes CASKVAGGLEQYF.

There are a few counts of this clonotype. This chain links TRBV29-1 with TRBJ1-5; D call uncertain. Trimming removed 5 bases from V and 7 bases from J, with 6 bases in between. Germline V lookup: CDR1 SQVTM, CDR2 ANQGSEA. This CDR3 has 10 residues. In DNA form, the CDR3 reads TGCAGCGTTAGTGTACAGCCCCAGCATTTT. Translated: CSVSVQPQHF.

The chain carries TRBV12-3 or TRBV12-4 and TRBJ2-2; D might be TRBD1 (5 bases). The CDR3 is 14 amino acids. V dropped 5 bases and J dropped 5 bases, with 12 bases sitting between them. The CDR3 here is CASSTETATGELFF. The DNA of the CDR3 is TGTGCCAGCAGTACCGAGACAGCTACCGGGGAGCTGTTTTTT.

The J gene is TRBJ1-5, the V gene TRBV7-2; the match to TRBD1 covers 9 bases. J gave up 3 bases and V 4 bases, and 7 bases lay outside the gene matches. In germline, CDR1 is SGHTA, CDR2 FQGNSA. CDR3 length: 16 residues. The CDR3 DNA is TGTGCCAGCAGCTCAGTACAGGGGGCAAACAATCAGCCCCAGCATTTT. Translation: CASSSVQGANNQPQHF. Based on the CDR3 plus reference TRBV7-2 and TRBJ1-5, the full variable domain is GAGVSQSPSNKVTEKGKDVELRCDPISGHTALYWYRQSLGQGLEFLIYFQGNSAPDKSGLPSDRFSAERTGGSVSTLTIQRTQQEDSAVYLCASSSVQGANNQPQHFGDGTRLSIL.